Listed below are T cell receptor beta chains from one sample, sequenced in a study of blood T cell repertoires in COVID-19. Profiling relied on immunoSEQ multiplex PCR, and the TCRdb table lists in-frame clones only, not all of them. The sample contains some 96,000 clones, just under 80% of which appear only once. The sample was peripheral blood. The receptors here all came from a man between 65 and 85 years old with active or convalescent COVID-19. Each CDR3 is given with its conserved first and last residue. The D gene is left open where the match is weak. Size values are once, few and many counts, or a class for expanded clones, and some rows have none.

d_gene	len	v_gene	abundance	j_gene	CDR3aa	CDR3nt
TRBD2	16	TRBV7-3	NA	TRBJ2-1	CASSLATSGRFNEQFF	TGTGCCAGCAGCTTAGCGACTAGCGGGAGGTTTAATGAGCAGTTCTTC
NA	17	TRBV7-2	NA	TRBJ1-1	CASSVGGGPPMNTEAFF	TGTGCCAGCAGCGTAGGGGGGGGGCCACCCATGAACACTGAAGCTTTCTTT
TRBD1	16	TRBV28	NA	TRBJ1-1	CASSLSTGGMNTEAFF	TGTGCCAGCAGTTTATCCACAGGGGGCATGAACACTGAAGCTTTCTTT
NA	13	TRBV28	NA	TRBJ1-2	CASSFGQYYGYTF	TGTGCCAGCAGTTTTGGCCAGTACTATGGCTACACCTTC
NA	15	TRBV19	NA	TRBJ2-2	CASRARQLGTGELFF	TGTGCCAGTCGGGCGAGACAGCTTGGGACCGGGGAGCTGTTTTTT
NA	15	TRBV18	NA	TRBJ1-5	CASSSLLRDNQPQHF	TGTGCCAGCTCATCTTTACTCCGGGACAATCAGCCCCAGCATTTT
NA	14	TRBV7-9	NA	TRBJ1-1	CASSSRVMNTEAFF	TGTGCCAGCAGCTCCAGGGTAATGAACACTGAAGCTTTCTTT
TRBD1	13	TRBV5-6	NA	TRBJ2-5	CASSLGTGETQYF	TGTGCCAGCAGCTTAGGGACAGGAGAGACCCAGTACTTC
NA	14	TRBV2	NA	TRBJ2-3	CASTLWSSTDTQYF	TGTGCCAGCACTCTATGGAGCTCAACAGATACGCAGTATTTT
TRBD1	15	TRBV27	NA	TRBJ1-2	CASSPWTGDDYGYTF	TGTGCCAGCAGTCCGTGGACAGGGGACGACTATGGCTACACCTTC
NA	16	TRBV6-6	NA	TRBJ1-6	CASSYSKTGPKSPLHF	TGTGCCAGCAGTTACTCGAAAACAGGTCCAAAATCACCCCTCCACTTT
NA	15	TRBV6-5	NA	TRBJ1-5	CASRAGGPSNQPQHF	TGTGCCAGCAGAGCGGGCGGGCCTAGCAATCAGCCCCAGCATTTT
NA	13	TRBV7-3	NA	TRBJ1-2	CASSLNEDHGYTF	TGTGCCAGCAGCTTAAATGAGGATCATGGCTACACCTTC
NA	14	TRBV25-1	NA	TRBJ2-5	CASSTPGGPETQYF	TGTGCCAGCAGTACTCCCGGCGGGCCAGAGACCCAGTACTTC
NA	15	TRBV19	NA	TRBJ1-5	CASSIDLGQVQPQHF	TGTGCCAGTAGTATAGATCTTGGACAAGTGCAGCCCCAGCATTTT
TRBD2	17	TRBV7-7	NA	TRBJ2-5	CASSLGVAGERTETQYF	TGTGCTAGCAGCTTAGGGGTAGCGGGAGAGAGGACGGAGACCCAGTACTTC
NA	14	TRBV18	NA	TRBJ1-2	CASSPIELNYGYTF	TGTGCCAGCTCACCAATCGAGCTTAACTATGGCTACACCTTC
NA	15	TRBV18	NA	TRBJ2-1	CASSPYLQGGNEQFF	TGTGCCAGCTCACCATACTTACAGGGCGGTAATGAGCAGTTCTTC
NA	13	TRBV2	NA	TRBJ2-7	CASTPGSAYEQYF	TGTGCCAGCACTCCAGGATCAGCCTACGAGCAGTACTTC
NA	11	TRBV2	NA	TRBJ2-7	CARWSLYEQYF	TGTGCCAGGTGGAGTTTATACGAGCAGTACTTC
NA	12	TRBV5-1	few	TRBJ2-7	CASRYERNEQYF	TGCGCCAGCAGATACGAGCGCAACGAGCAGTACTTC
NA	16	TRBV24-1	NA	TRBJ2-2	CATSDSDSPYTGELFF	TGTGCCACCAGTGATTCGGACAGCCCGTACACCGGGGAGCTGTTTTTT
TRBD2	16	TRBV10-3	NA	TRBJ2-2	CAITMLAGGSTGELFF	TGTGCCATCACTATGTTAGCGGGAGGAAGCACCGGGGAGCTGTTTTTT
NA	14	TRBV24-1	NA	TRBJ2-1	CASSMEGGLGEQFF	TGTGCCTCCTCCATGGAGGGGGGGCTCGGTGAGCAGTTCTTC
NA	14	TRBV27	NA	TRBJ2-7	CASSLAPTGLEQYF	TGTGCCAGCAGTTTGGCCCCGACAGGACTCGAGCAGTACTTC
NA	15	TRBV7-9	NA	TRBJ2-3	CASSPGGGSSDTQYF	TGTGCCAGCAGCCCCGGGGGCGGGAGTTCAGATACGCAGTATTTT
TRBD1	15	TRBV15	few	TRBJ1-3	CATRAQGAMGNTIYF	TGTGCCACCAGGGCACAGGGGGCGATGGGAAACACCATATATTTT
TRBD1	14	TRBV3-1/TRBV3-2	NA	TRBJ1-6	CASSSTGGNSPLHF	TGTGCCAGCAGCAGTACAGGGGGTAATTCACCCCTCCACTTT
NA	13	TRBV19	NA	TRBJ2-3	CASSPQGPDTQYF	TGTGCCAGTAGCCCACAGGGCCCCGATACGCAGTATTTT
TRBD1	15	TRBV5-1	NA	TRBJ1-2	CASSPSQGEGYGYTF	TGCGCCAGCAGCCCTTCACAGGGGGAGGGCTATGGCTACACCTTC
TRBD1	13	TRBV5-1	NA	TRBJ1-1	CASRGQPNTEAFF	TGCGCCAGCAGGGGACAGCCTAACACTGAAGCTTTCTTT
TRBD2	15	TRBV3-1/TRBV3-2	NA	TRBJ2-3	CASSQGLAGSGTQYF	TGTGCCAGCAGCCAAGGCCTAGCGGGGAGCGGTACGCAGTATTTT
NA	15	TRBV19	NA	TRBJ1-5	CASMYGSRGNQPQHF	TGTGCCAGTATGTATGGGAGCCGGGGCAATCAGCCCCAGCATTTT
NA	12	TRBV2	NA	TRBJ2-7	CASSVLSYEQYF	TGTGCCAGCAGTGTACTAAGCTACGAGCAGTACTTC
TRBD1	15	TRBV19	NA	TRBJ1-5	CASTVSRGLGQPQHF	TGTGCCAGTACGGTAAGCAGGGGGTTAGGTCAGCCCCAGCATTTT
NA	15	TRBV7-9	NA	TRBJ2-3	CASSLAGGDVDTQYF	TGTGCCAGCAGCTTAGCTGGGGGCGATGTAGATACGCAGTATTTT
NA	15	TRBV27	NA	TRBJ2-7	CASRKPGSSTYEQYF	TGTGCCAGCCGAAAACCCGGGTCTTCAACCTACGAGCAGTACTTC